The 31 T cell receptor beta chains below all came from one sample that was sequenced in a study of CD8+CD57+ T cells in acquired aplastic anemia. TCR beta VDJ and CDR3 profiles were obtained from a genomic DNA template. TCRdb analysed the reads with MiXCR anew, one entry per CDR3 protein. The sample shows about 190,000 distinct CDR3 sequences, 40% to 55% of them seen only once. CD8+CD57+ cell expansion had been shown by flow cytometry in patients chosen for sequencing. Sequenced: sorted CD4+, CD8+, or CD8+CD57+ T cells (not recorded which) from PBMCs. All receptors come from a human donor with aplastic anemia.

This clonotype was recorded once. The chain combines TRBV7-8 with TRBJ2-3, with 7 bases fitting TRBD1. Germline trimming cut 5 bases from V and 0 bases from J; bases unmatched to any gene: 5. Germline values: CDR1 SGHVS, CDR2 FQNEAQ. The CDR3 has 15 amino acids. In DNA, the CDR3 is TGTGCCAGCAGCGGCCCGACAGGGAGCACAGATACGCAGTATTTT. It codes for CASSGPTGSTDTQYF.

The chain couples TRBV10-3 to TRBJ2-5, with 8 bases fitting TRBD2. Looked up from germline, CDR1 is ENHRY and CDR2 is SYGVKD. This CDR3 spans 16 amino acids. V was pared by 6 bases and J by 3 bases, with 12 bases of the junction left unmatched. As DNA, the CDR3 is TGTGCCATCAGCACAGGGCGCCTCGGGAGGGAAGAGACCCAGTACTTC. Translation: CAISTGRLGREETQYF.

There are many counts of this clonotype. The chain employs TRBV6-1 and TRBJ1-2, with D uncertain. Deletions cut 3 bases from V and 2 bases from J, with 13 bases between. Germline CDR1 and CDR2: MNHNS and SASEGT. This CDR3 has 15 amino acids. CDR3 sequence reads: CASSDEGQRNYGYTF. CDR3 nucleotide sequence: TGTGCCAGCAGTGATGAAGGGCAGAGGAACTATGGCTACACCTTC.

This clonotype was counted many times. The chain uses TRBV9 and TRBJ2-1, with D perhaps TRBD1 or TRBD2 (5 bases each). The CDR3 is made up of 17 amino acids. Deletions cut 4 bases from V and 0 bases from J, with 17 bases between. Germline V gives CDR1 SGDLS, CDR2 YYNGEE. The CDR3 is CASSRDRGPSSYNEQFF. In DNA, the CDR3 is TGTGCCAGCAGCAGGGACCGCGGCCCTAGCTCCTACAATGAGCAGTTCTTC.

This clonotype was seen ten or more times. This chain connects TRBV10-2 to TRBJ2-2, with D possibly matching TRBD1 (5 bases). The germline gives CDR1 WSHSY, CDR2 SAAADI. Between the trimmed V and J ends, which lost 3 bases and 0 bases, there was a span of 26 bases. There are 21 residues in the CDR3. In DNA, the CDR3 is TGCGCCAGCAGTGAATGGGAAGGGGAAGTATGGGCTTCGTCGAACACCGGGGAGCTGTTTTTT. As protein: CASSEWEGEVWASSNTGELFF.

The rearrangement links TRBV2 to TRBJ2-7, with D perhaps being TRBD1 or TRBD2 (5 bases each). The germline V gene has CDR1 SNHLY and CDR2 FYNNEI. V lost 6 bases and J 2 bases, leaving 14 bases between the germline ends. The length of the CDR3 is 14 residues. CDR3 nucleotide sequence: TGTGCCAGCAGGCCCATAGGGACCACCTACGAGCAGTACTTC. As protein: CASRPIGTTYEQYF.

This clonotype was recorded a few times. The chain combines TRBV15 with TRBJ2-7, with unresolved D. The length of the CDR3 is 15 residues. Germline CDR1 reads LNHNV; CDR2 reads YYDKDF (reference sequence). With 0 bases removed from V and 1 base from J, the gap between germline ends came to 10 bases. The CDR3 here is CATSRDWGTSYEQYF. Written as DNA, the CDR3 is TGTGCCACCAGCAGAGATTGGGGTACGTCCTACGAGCAGTACTTC.

This chain links TRBV19 with TRBJ1-5; D is undetermined. Between the trimmed V and J ends, which lost 6 bases and 2 bases, there was a span of 8 bases. CDR1 and CDR2 from the germline V gene are LNHDA and SQIVND (reference sequence). The CDR3 runs 13 residues. CDR3 amino acids: CASRREGNQPQHF. As DNA, the CDR3 is TGTGCCAGTAGGAGGGAGGGCAATCAGCCCCAGCATTTT.

This clonotype was found many times. V usage is TRBV5-1 and J usage is TRBJ2-3; D may be TRBD2 (6 bases). Trimming removed 0 bases from V and 3 bases from J, with 17 bases in between. CDR1 and CDR2 from the germline V gene are SGHRS and YFSETQ. This CDR3 is built from 17 residues. The CDR3 reads CASSLASAGKGTDTQYF. In DNA form, the CDR3 reads TGCGCCAGCAGCTTGGCCAGCGCGGGGAAGGGAACAGATACGCAGTATTTT.

The chain couples TRBV7-2 to TRBJ1-1; D unclear. The CDR3 contains 16 residues. Trimming shortened V by 2 bases and J by 3 bases, and 16 bases separated the two germline ends. Germline V gene sequence: CDR1 SGHTA, CDR2 FQGNSA. The CDR3 loop reads CASSLTPSTADTEAFF. For the CDR3, the DNA is TGTGCCAGCAGCTTAACGCCCTCGACGGCGGACACTGAAGCTTTCTTT.

In its sample, this clonotype was seen many times. The chain is built from TRBV5-1 and TRBJ2-7; D could derive from TRBD1 or TRBD2 (5 bases each). CDR1 and CDR2 from the germline V gene are SGHRS and YFSETQ. V was cut by 5 bases and J by 5 bases, with 17 bases left in between. The CDR3 has 14 amino acids. The DNA of the CDR3 is TGCGCCAGCAGTACGGTTGGGGGTCAGGACGAGCAGTACTTC. Translation gives CASSTVGGQDEQYF.

CDR3 DNA sequence: TGTGCCAGCAGCCGAATCTTAGGCTACACCTTC. It codes for CASSRILGYTF. The J gene is TRBJ1-2, the V gene TRBV7-2, with unresolved D. The CDR3 consists of 11 residues. Germline CDR1 and CDR2: SGHTA and FQGNSA. The V end lost 5 bases, the J end lost 8 bases, and 9 bases lay between the germline ends.

The chain recombines TRBV19 with TRBJ1-5; D is undetermined. CDR3 size: 13 residues. Trimming removed 7 bases from V and 1 base from J, with 8 bases in between. Germline assignment: CDR1 LNHDA and CDR2 SQIVND (reference sequence). In nucleotides, the CDR3 is TGTGCCAGTATGGACGGGAGCAATCAGCCCCAGCATTTT. It codes for CASMDGSNQPQHF.

This clonotype was found many times. V is TRBV20-1 and J is TRBJ2-4, with 9 bases matching TRBD1. Germline CDR1 reads DFQATT; CDR2 reads SNEGSKA (reference sequence). CDR3 length: 14 residues. Unmatched junction bases numbered 5, after V lost 6 bases and J lost 2 bases. This chain's CDR3 is CSAPGQGPKNIQYF. CDR3 nucleotide sequence: TGCAGTGCGCCGGGACAGGGTCCCAAAAACATTCAGTACTTC.

A note on this clonotype: This may stem from a read error, because a much larger clone lies one nucleotide away. The genes are TRBV11-3 and TRBJ1-1; D unresolved. The length of the CDR3 is 14 residues. The germline V gene encodes CDR1 SGHNT and CDR2 YENEEA. V was cut by 5 bases and J by 3 bases, with 13 bases left in between. The CDR3 DNA is TGTGCCAGCAGCCCACACCGGACCTACACTGAAGCTTTCTTT. It codes for CASSPHRTYTEAFF.

A few counts support this clonotype. V usage is TRBV3-1 and J usage is TRBJ1-3; TRBD1 agrees at 7 bases. CDR3 length: 17 residues. Germline-derived CDR1 and CDR2 are LGHDT and YNNKEL (reference sequence). V lost 0 bases, J lost 3 bases, and 8 bases stayed unmatched. For the CDR3, the DNA is TGTGCCAGCAGCCAAGATAGGGGGCCCAGCTATGGAAACACCATATATTTT. Its translation is CASSQDRGPSYGNTIYF.

The chain carries TRBV24-1 and TRBJ2-1; 7 nucleotides line up with TRBD2. Germline CDR1 and CDR2: KGHDR and SFDVKD. The V and J ends lost 11 bases and 6 bases, in that order; junction bases with no gene match: 12. This CDR3 is 14 amino acids long. CDR3 sequence (DNA): TGTGCCAGTAGTATAGCGGGTCCCCCCAATGAGCAGTTCTTC. Translating it yields CASSIAGPPNEQFF.

This clonotype was detected many times. The V gene is TRBV20-1, the J gene TRBJ2-1; 10 nucleotides align to TRBD2. V shed 5 bases and J 4 bases; nucleotides not matched to a gene: 8. The CDR3 has 15 amino acids. Germline values: CDR1 DFQATT, CDR2 SNEGSKA (reference sequence). The CDR3 DNA reads as TGCAGTGCTCGAAAAGCGGGAGGGCCATACAATGAGCAGTTCTTC. Its translation is CSARKAGGPYNEQFF.

This clonotype was counted a few times. This rearrangement joins TRBV14 to TRBJ2-7; 7 nucleotides match TRBD1. The CDR3 loop spans 17 amino acids. Germline CDR1 and CDR2: SGHDN and FVKESK. The V gene end was trimmed by 2 bases and the J gene end by 8 bases; junction bases not matched to a gene: 18. In nucleotides, the CDR3 is TGTGCCAGCAGCCAAAGAAAGGGGGCGGTCCTCTTTTACAAGCAGTACTTC. Its protein product is CASSQRKGAVLFYKQYF.

This clonotype showed up many times. The V call is TRBV7-9, the J call TRBJ1-2, with D tentatively TRBD1 (5 bases). The CDR3 loop spans 14 amino acids. The germline V gene has CDR1 SEHNR and CDR2 FQNEAQ (reference sequence). The V and J ends lost 4 bases and 5 bases respectively, with 14 bases between them. CDR3 loop: CASSSRQTGYGYTF. The DNA for the CDR3 is TGTGCCAGCAGCTCTAGACAGACGGGATATGGCTACACCTTC.

The genes are TRBV14 and TRBJ2-5, with TRBD1 matching 11 bases. TRBJ2-7 matches the DNA end more closely, so the J call is doubtful. The V gene's germline CDR1 is SGHDN and CDR2 FVKESK. There are 14 residues in the CDR3. CDR3 coding DNA: TGTGCCAGCATGGAACGGGACAGGGGGTACGAGCAGTACTTC. It translates to CASMERDRGYEQYF.

The V gene is TRBV3-1, the J gene TRBJ1-5; tentatively, D is TRBD1 (6 bases). The CDR3 extends over 14 amino acids. V gave up 4 bases and J gave up 9 bases, with 16 bases separating them. Looked up from germline, CDR1 is LGHDT and CDR2 is YNNKEL (reference sequence). CDR3 sequence (DNA): TGTGCCAGCAGCCCGACAGGTGCCCAGGGGCCCCAGCATTTT. Translating it yields CASSPTGAQGPQHF.

V usage is TRBV10-1 and J usage is TRBJ2-3; D possibly matches TRBD1 or TRBD2 (6 bases each). Germline V gene lookup returns CDR1 WNHNN and CDR2 SYGVQD (reference sequence). V lost 1 base and J 2 bases, leaving 10 bases between the germline ends. The CDR3 runs to 15 residues. This chain's CDR3 is CASSELGGSTDTQYF. In DNA form, the CDR3 reads TGCGCCAGCAGTGAGTTGGGGGGCTCCACAGATACGCAGTATTTT.

On this clonotype: Being one base from a much bigger clone, this may be a read error. The V and J genes are TRBV5-1 and TRBJ1-2, with a tentative D call TRBD1 (5 bases). With 4 bases removed from V and 7 bases from J, the gap between germline ends came to 20 bases. Germline-derived CDR1 and CDR2 are SGHRS and YFSETQ. This CDR3 spans 15 amino acids. In DNA, the CDR3 is TGCGCCAGCAGCACCGCGGACACGGATTTCTCTGGCTACACCTTC. Translation gives CASSTADTDFSGYTF.

This clonotype was counted between two and nine times. This chain joins TRBV7-9 and TRBJ1-2, with a possible D match to TRBD1 (5 bases). The CDR3 covers 14 residues. In germline, CDR1 is SEHNR, CDR2 FQNEAQ (reference sequence). V was pared by 3 bases and J by 3 bases, with 11 bases between. The CDR3 sequence is CASSLGTGDYGYTF. As DNA, the CDR3 is TGTGCCAGCAGCTTGGGGACGGGCGACTATGGCTACACCTTC.

As to this clonotype: A much larger clone is a single base away; this may be a read error. The CDR3 coding sequence is TGTGCCAGCAGGAAACAGGGAAGCCTACAACTAGCCAAAAGCATTCAGTACTTC. Amino acid sequence: CASRKQGSLQLAKSIQYF. The chain couples TRBV2 to TRBJ2-4, with D tentatively TRBD1 or TRBD2 (6 bases each). The CDR3 extends over 18 amino acids. The germline gives CDR1 SNHLY, CDR2 FYNNEI.

This clonotype has just one count. Because the CDR3 is missing its conserved closing phenylalanine or tryptophan, this is likely a read error. This sequence joins TRBV2 and TRBJ1-5, with D perhaps matching TRBD1 (5 bases). Germline lookup yields CDR1 SNHLY and CDR2 FYNNEI. Deletions cut 6 bases from V and 5 bases from J, with 11 bases between. The CDR3 sequence is 13 residues long. The CDR3: CASSDDSYQPQHL. In DNA form, the CDR3 reads TGTGCCAGCAGCGACGACAGTTATCAGCCCCAGCATCTT.

Turning to this clonotype: The junction shows a germline mismatch at one end, possibly a read error. The V and J genes are TRBV28 and TRBJ2-3; no clear D. Germline CDR1 reads MDHEN; CDR2 reads SYDVKM. There are 13 residues in the CDR3. The CDR3 DNA is TGTGCCAGCAATTTAGCCGACACAGATACGCAGTATTTT. Amino acids: CASNLADTDTQYF.

The V call is TRBV5-4, the J call TRBJ2-1; possible D gene TRBD1, 5 bases. The V and J ends lost 2 bases and 9 bases respectively, with 18 bases between them. Germline CDR1 and CDR2: SGHNT and YYREEE (reference sequence). The CDR3 totals 15 residues. CDR3 sequence (DNA): TGTGCCAGCAGCTTAACCCCAGCGAAAGGGGTTGAGCAGTTCTTC. Its protein product is CASSLTPAKGVEQFF.

At least ten counts were recorded for this clonotype. The DNA for the CDR3 is TGCAGTGCCATCCATCAGGGAAAAAGGACTGAAGCTTTCTTT. Its protein is CSAIHQGKRTEAFF. The gene calls are TRBV20-1 and TRBJ1-1, with TRBD1 as a possible D gene (5 bases). Trimming cost V 6 bases and J 5 bases, with 19 bases left between them. The CDR3 length is 14 residues. CDR1 is DFQATT, CDR2 SNEGSKA, per germline (reference sequence).

This clonotype showed up many times. The J gene is TRBJ2-7, the V gene TRBV19, with 10 nucleotides matching TRBD2. Germline V lookup: CDR1 LNHDA, CDR2 SQIVND (reference sequence). This CDR3 region has 15 residues. V lost 3 bases and J lost 6; bases outside the gene matches: 8. The CDR3 nucleotides read TGTGCCAGTAGTATTCTAGCGGGAGTTAGGGGCGAGCAGTACTTC. Translation gives CASSILAGVRGEQYF. Looking up the rest from reference TRBV19 and TRBJ2-7 gives the full variable domain: DGGITQSPKYLFRKEGQNVTLSCEQNLNHDAMYWYRQDPGQGLRLIYYSQIVNDFQKGDIAEGYSVSREKKESFPLTVTSAQKNPTAFYLCASSILAGVRGEQYFGPGTRLTVT.